This T cell receptor beta chain appears in the sequencing data of a study of cytomegalovirus exposure and HLA in healthy donors. Study conclusions and caveats: Reports credit the classifier with highly specific, highly sensitive diagnosis of cytomegalovirus status. The study dropped some indistinguishable V segments, TRBV6-2 and TRBV6-3 among them. Productive rates of about 87% or about 30% were seen for most TCR beta V segments in an earlier analysis.

The primer mix had 60 Vbeta and 13 Jbeta primers. In the authors' methods: Approximately 72 million unique TCR beta chains, about 11 million of them shared, were counted by a later analysis. The data were produced by immunoSEQ multiplex PCR, yet TCRdb's version contains in-frame clones alone and is incomplete. V and J calls and clone size are those listed in that table; D and trimming were worked out from the DNA. This sample has some 180,000 clones; around four fifths occur once, and the top ten carry roughly 1.4%. This clone has just one count. Its antigen is not identified. The CDR3 is 16 amino acids. Germline V gene lookup returns CDR1 PRHDT and CDR2 FYEKMQ (reference sequence).

The sample taken for sequencing was PBMCs. The chain combines TRBV13 with TRBJ2-5; 7 positions agree with TRBD2. With the DNA end fitting TRBJ2-7 better, the J assignment may be wrong. The receptor's source is a man younger than 35 in good health and CMV-seronegative. The CDR3 protein is CASSLGLGAGSGEQYF. CDR3 nucleotide sequence: TGTGCCAGCAGCTTAGGGCTAGGAGCGGGGTCAGGCGAGCAGTACTTC.